This entry concerns a single T cell receptor beta chain. In the naive CD8 group, cells lacked CD45RO and were positively selected for CCR7, so terminally differentiated effector memory CD45RA+ cells were left out. The data are from a study of shared clonotypes between healthy human individuals. Produced via immunoSEQ multiplex PCR; TCRdb's table is partial and in-frame only. Seen here are 750,000 to 1,000,000 clones, 80% to 95% observed once, and the top ten hold less than 25%. The ends lost 2 bases at V and 4 bases at J; junction bases unmatched: 10. The germline V gene has CDR1 SQVTM and CDR2 ANQGSEA. The CDR3 is made up of 15 amino acids.

The sequence was obtained from a man aged 30-40 years in good health. The specimen sequenced was naive CD8+ T cells sorted from blood. The chain couples TRBV29-1 to TRBJ2-7, with TRBD1 identical over 8 bases. The CDR3 spells CSVEWVGTGGYEQYF. The CDR3 region has the DNA TGCAGCGTTGAATGGGTTGGGACAGGAGGTTACGAGCAGTACTTC.